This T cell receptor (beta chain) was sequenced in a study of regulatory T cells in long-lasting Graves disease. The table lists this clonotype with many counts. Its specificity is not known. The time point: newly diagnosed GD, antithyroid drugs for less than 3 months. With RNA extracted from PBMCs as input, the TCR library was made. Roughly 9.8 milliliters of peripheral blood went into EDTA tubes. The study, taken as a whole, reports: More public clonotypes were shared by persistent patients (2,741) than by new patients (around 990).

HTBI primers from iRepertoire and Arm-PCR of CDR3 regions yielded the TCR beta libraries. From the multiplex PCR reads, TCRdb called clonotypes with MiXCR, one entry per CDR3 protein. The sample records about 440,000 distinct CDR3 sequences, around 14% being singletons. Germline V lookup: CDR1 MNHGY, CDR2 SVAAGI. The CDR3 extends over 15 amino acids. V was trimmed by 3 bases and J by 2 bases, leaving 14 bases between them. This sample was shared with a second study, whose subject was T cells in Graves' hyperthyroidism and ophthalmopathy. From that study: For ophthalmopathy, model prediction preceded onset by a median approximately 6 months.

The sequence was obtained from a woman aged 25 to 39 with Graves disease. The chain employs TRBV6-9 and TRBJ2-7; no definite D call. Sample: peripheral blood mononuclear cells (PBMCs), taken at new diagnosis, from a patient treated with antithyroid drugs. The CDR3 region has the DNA TGTGCCAGCAGTTACGAAGTGGGCACTCCCTACGAGCAGTACTTC. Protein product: CASSYEVGTPYEQYF.